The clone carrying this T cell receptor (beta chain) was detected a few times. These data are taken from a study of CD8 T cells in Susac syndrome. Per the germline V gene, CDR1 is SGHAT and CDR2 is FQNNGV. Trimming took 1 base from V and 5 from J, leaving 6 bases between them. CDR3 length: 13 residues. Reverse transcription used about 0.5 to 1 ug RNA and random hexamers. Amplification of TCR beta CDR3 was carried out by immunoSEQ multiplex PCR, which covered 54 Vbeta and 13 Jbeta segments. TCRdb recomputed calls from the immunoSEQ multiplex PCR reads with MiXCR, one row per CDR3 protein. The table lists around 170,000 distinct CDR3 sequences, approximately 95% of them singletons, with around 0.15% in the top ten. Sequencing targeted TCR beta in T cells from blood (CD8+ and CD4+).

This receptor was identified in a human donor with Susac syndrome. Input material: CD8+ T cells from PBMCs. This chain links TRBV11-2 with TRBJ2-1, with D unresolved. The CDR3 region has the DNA TGTGCCAGCAGCTTAGGGCAGCACAATGAGCAGTTCTTC. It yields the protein CASSLGQHNEQFF.